These 16 T cell receptor beta chains came from one sample sequenced in a study of immune evolution from preneoplasia to lung adenocarcinoma (dated by TCRdb to 2020 to 2023). The library was prepared using the immunoSEQ multiplex PCR assay. The clones in this table, taken by TCRdb from immuneACCESS, are in-frame only. Not every clone is retained; where verified, under half of the shortfall comes from an unresolved V gene, and the cause of the rest is unknown. This sample holds over 11,000 clones; approximately 81% were observed only once. The ten largest clones add up to about 4.3% of the sample. The sequenced sample was FFPE minimally invasive lung adenocarcinoma tissue. Reading the label with the study, this specimen's cell subset or site is: micro-invasive lung adenocarcinoma (MIA). These receptor sequences come from a person aged 70 to 85 with lung adenocarcinoma.

The gene calls are TRBV7-9 and TRBJ1-5; a weak D match, TRBD1 (5 bases). The CDR3 sequence is 14 residues long. V lost 6 bases, J lost 0 bases, and 9 bases lay in between. CDR1 is SEHNR and CDR2 is FQNEAQ in the germline V gene (reference sequence). CDR3 coding DNA: TGTGCCAGCAGTGCAGGGTATAGCAATCAGCCCCAGCATTTT. Its translation is CASSAGYSNQPQHF.

The rearrangement links TRBV27 to TRBJ2-7, with 10 bases matching TRBD2. J gave up 3 bases and V 10 bases, and 12 bases lay outside the gene matches. Germline-derived CDR1 and CDR2 are MNHEY and SMNVEV (reference sequence). The CDR3 has 15 residues. The CDR3 is CATSRSGGAFYEQYF. CDR3 bases: TGTGCCACCTCCAGGAGCGGGGGGGCGTTCTACGAGCAGTACTTC.

This sequence joins TRBV14 and TRBJ2-1; no clear D. This CDR3 comprises 17 residues. The V end lost 0 bases, the J end lost 3 bases, and 15 bases lay between the germline ends. The germline V gene encodes CDR1 SGHDN and CDR2 FVKESK. DNA for the CDR3: TGTGCCAGCAGCCAAGACGTCGGCAGAGCCCACTACAATGAGCAGTTCTTC. Residues: CASSQDVGRAHYNEQFF.

This clone showed up just a few times. This chain links TRBV9 with TRBJ2-3; 9 bases are a match to TRBD2. This CDR3 comprises 15 residues. The germline V gene has CDR1 SGDLS and CDR2 YYNGEE. J gave up 2 bases and V 4 bases, and 5 bases lay outside the gene matches. The CDR3: CASSTAGGHTDTQYF. The CDR3 DNA follows: TGTGCCAGCAGCACGGCGGGGGGGCACACAGATACGCAGTATTTT.

This clone came up a few times. The genes are TRBV30 and TRBJ2-7, with 9 bases that match TRBD1. The CDR3 consists of 12 residues. Losses at the gene ends were 4 bases for V and 7 bases for J; bases not matched to a gene: 5. Germline CDR1 is GTSNPN and CDR2 is SVGIG (reference sequence). The CDR3 DNA sequence: TGTGCCTGGACCCGACAGGGGGGGGAGCAGTACTTC. Its translation: CAWTRQGGEQYF. Full variable domain (outside the CDR3, taken from reference TRBV30 and TRBJ2-7): SQTIHQWPATLVQPVGSPLSLECTVEGTSNPNLYWYRQAAGRGLQLLFYSVGIGQISSEVPQNLSASRPQDRQFILSSKKLLLSDSGFYLCAWTRQGGEQYFGPGTRLTVT.

The chain combines TRBV6-5 with TRBJ1-1; TRBD1 aligns across 9 bases. The V gene's germline CDR1 is MNHEY and CDR2 SVGAGI. Trimming removed 5 bases from V and 1 base from J; junction bases left unmatched: 2. The CDR3 has 14 residues. The CDR3 protein is CASSPTGGNTEAFF. CDR3 DNA: TGTGCCAGCAGTCCGACAGGGGGGAACACTGAAGCTTTCTTT.

V gene TRBV11-3 combines with J gene TRBJ1-5; a weak D match, TRBD1 (6 bases). Between the trimmed V and J ends, which lost 5 bases and 4 bases, there was a span of 12 bases. This CDR3 has 14 residues. Germline V lookup: CDR1 SGHNT, CDR2 YENEEA. The DNA of the CDR3 is TGTGCCAGCAGCCCACAGGGTTCAAATCAGCCCCAGCATTTT. It yields the protein CASSPQGSNQPQHF.

The V and J genes are TRBV21-1 and TRBJ2-3. TRBV21-1 is marked as a pseudogene. This CDR3 is built from 14 residues. The CDR3 loop reads CASSKDGVTDTQYF. CDR3 DNA: TGTGCCAGCAGCAAAGATGGTGTCACAGATACGCAGTATTTT.

The chain carries TRBV6-1 and TRBJ1-6; possible D gene TRBD1, 5 bases. V lost 2 bases and J lost 0, with 14 bases in between. Germline CDR1 MNHNS, CDR2 SASEGT. This CDR3 has 18 amino acids. In DNA, the CDR3 is TGTGCCAGCAGTGAATGGGGGATAGCTAGCTCCTATAATTCACCCCTCCACTTT. This codes for CASSEWGIASSYNSPLHF.

The chain is built from TRBV6-1 and TRBJ2-1, with D perhaps being TRBD1 or TRBD2 (6 bases each). CDR1 MNHNS and CDR2 SASEGT come from the germline V gene. The V and J ends lost 5 bases and 4 bases respectively, with 12 bases between them. There are 14 residues in the CDR3. The CDR3 protein is CASSSGGQYNEQFF. CDR3 coding DNA: TGTGCCAGCAGTTCTGGGGGGCAATACAATGAGCAGTTCTTC.

This clone was picked up a small number of times. The chain links TRBV2 to TRBJ2-5; TRBD2 matches at 7 bases. Germline V CDR1 and CDR2: SNHLY, FYNNEI. Unmatched junction bases numbered 6, after V lost 6 bases and J lost 5 bases. This CDR3 is built from 13 residues. The CDR3 spells CASRNSGFETQYF. DNA of the CDR3: TGTGCCAGCAGAAATAGCGGGTTTGAGACCCAGTACTTC.

In its sample, this clone ranks as large (0.1 to 1%). The rearrangement links TRBV28 to TRBJ1-1; no reliable D call. Germline CDR1 reads MDHEN; CDR2 reads SYDVKM. The V and J ends lost 5 bases and 0 bases respectively, with 7 bases between them. The CDR3 contains 13 residues. The CDR3 here is CASSLNMNTEAFF. CDR3 DNA: TGTGCCAGCAGTCTTAACATGAACACTGAAGCTTTCTTT.

J is TRBJ2-3 and V is TRBV6-1; TRBD2 might be the D (6 bases). This CDR3 region has 15 residues. Germline V gene lookup returns CDR1 MNHNS and CDR2 SASEGT. V lost 7 bases, J lost 0 bases, and 14 bases lay in between. CDR3 amino acids: CASTPVSGSTDTQYF. DNA for the CDR3: TGTGCCAGCACCCCAGTTAGCGGCAGCACAGATACGCAGTATTTT.

The chain recombines TRBV11-2 with TRBJ2-5; D is possibly TRBD2 (6 bases). The J call is uncertain, as TRBJ2-7 better fits the DNA end. Germline CDR1 SGHAT, CDR2 FQNNGV. The CDR3 consists of 14 residues. This CDR3 is CASSLGSGTYEQYF. The CDR3 DNA reads TGTGCCAGCAGCTTAGGTAGCGGAACCTACGAGCAGTACTTC.

The chain links TRBV5-8 to TRBJ2-4; the D is unclear. Trimming shortened V by 4 bases and J by 7 bases, and 15 bases separated the two germline ends. CDR3 length: 14 residues. Germline CDR1 SGHTS, CDR2 YDEGEE. CDR3 amino acids: CASSHRVAGNIQYF. For the CDR3, the DNA is TGTGCCAGCAGCCATAGGGTAGCCGGGAACATTCAGTACTTC.

The genes are TRBV6-4 and TRBJ1-1, with 7 bases that match TRBD1. This CDR3 region has 13 residues. The trim removed 5 bases at V and 5 bases at J, leaving 5 bases unmatched. CDR1 and CDR2 (germline): MRHNA, SNTAGT. CDR3 in amino acids: CASSSTGETEAFF. CDR3 nucleotide sequence: TGTGCCAGCAGTTCAACAGGGGAGACTGAAGCTTTCTTT.